This passage covers 21 T cell receptor beta chains from one sample sequenced in a study of T cells after yellow fever vaccination. One entry per CDR3 protein results from TCRdb running MiXCR on the 5' RACE reads. The sample lists around 72,000 distinct CDR3 sequences, around 7.1% seen once, with approximately 30% in the top ten. The material was CD8+ T cells sorted from PBMCs, obtained more than 8 days after the first yellow fever vaccination. The receptors derive from a man aged 18 to 30 who received the YFV17D yellow fever vaccine.

This clonotype was found a few times. This CDR3 is CASSLTPLVNNEQFF. The CDR3 nucleotides read TGTGCCAGCAGTTTAACCCCCCTGGTGAACAATGAGCAGTTCTTC. J is TRBJ2-1 and V is TRBV27; unclear D gene. The CDR3 covers 15 residues. Trimming took 2 bases from V and 5 from J, leaving 13 bases between them. CDR1 and CDR2 (germline): MNHEY, SMNVEV (reference sequence).

In this sample, this clonotype turned up a few times. The chain employs TRBV27 and TRBJ1-2, with 7 bases identical to TRBD1. This CDR3 comprises 16 residues. V was clipped by 6 bases and J by 8 bases; unmatched bases: 18. Germline CDR1 is MNHEY and CDR2 is SMNVEV (reference sequence). The CDR3 DNA is TGTGCCAGCAGCCCCAAGTGGGGACAGATTTTGAACGGCTACACCTTC. This gives the protein CASSPKWGQILNGYTF.

This clonotype was detected ten times or more. V and J are TRBV12-3 or TRBV12-4 and TRBJ1-1; D gene ambiguous. The V end lost 6 bases, the J end lost 8 bases, and 19 bases lay between the germline ends. The CDR3 runs to 14 residues. CDR3 sequence reads: CASRFPTLRGEAFF. CDR3 in DNA: TGTGCCAGCAGATTCCCCACCCTGAGAGGGGAAGCTTTCTTT.

This clonotype came up many times. V and J are TRBV29-1 and TRBJ1-3; 9 bases are a match to TRBD1. V was clipped by 7 bases and J by 0 bases; unmatched bases: 7. This CDR3 region has 15 residues. CDR1 is SQVTM, CDR2 ANQGSEA, per germline. The CDR3 protein is CSAEGQGLSGNTIYF. The CDR3 DNA sequence: TGCAGCGCGGAGGGACAGGGTCTCTCTGGAAACACCATATATTTT.

This clonotype occurred a few times. The V and J genes are TRBV29-1 and TRBJ2-1; D is unresolved. This CDR3 region has 13 residues. Trimming cost V 5 bases and J 4 bases, with 12 bases left between them. The V gene's germline CDR1 is SQVTM and CDR2 ANQGSEA. DNA for the CDR3: TGCAGCGTTCGAAGGGCAGTTTACAATGAGCAGTTCTTC. This gives the protein CSVRRAVYNEQFF.

This clonotype was found many times. The CDR3 region has the DNA TGTGCCAGCAGCTTTTCGGGGACGCGGGACACAGATACGCAGTATTTT. Protein product: CASSFSGTRDTDTQYF. The chain couples TRBV7-9 to TRBJ2-3; D may be TRBD2 (6 bases). The CDR3 is 16 amino acids. With 3 bases removed from V and 2 bases from J, the gap between germline ends came to 15 bases. Germline CDR1 reads SEHNR; CDR2 reads FQNEAQ (reference sequence).

This clonotype was observed at least ten times. DNA for the CDR3: TGTGCCAGCAGCCAAAGCACCCACAGGGTCGATGAGCAGTTCTTC. Protein product: CASSQSTHRVDEQFF. The chain joins TRBV7-6 to TRBJ2-1, with a weak D call TRBD1 (6 bases). V was shortened by 5 bases and J by 8 bases, with 19 bases between the two germline ends. The CDR3 contains 15 residues. CDR1 SGHVS and CDR2 FNYEAQ come from the germline V gene.

This clonotype was observed many times. This chain joins TRBV28 and TRBJ1-1, with TRBD1 matching over 7 bases. Germline V gives CDR1 MDHEN, CDR2 SYDVKM. Trimming cost V 7 bases and J 0 bases; bases outside gene matches: 5. The length of the CDR3 is 14 residues. CDR3 DNA sequence: TGTGCCAGCACTTTGACAGGGTTGAACACTGAAGCTTTCTTT. Translation gives CASTLTGLNTEAFF.

This clonotype was recorded many times. This sequence joins TRBV4-3 and TRBJ1-4; 9 bases match TRBD1. J lost 5 bases, V lost 1 base, and 5 bases had no gene match. Per germline, CDR1 LGHNA and CDR2 YSLEER. This CDR3 comprises 16 residues. CDR3 sequence (DNA): TGCGCCAGCAGCCAAGCCCCCGGGACAGGGAATGAAAAACTGTTTTTT. Translated, it gives CASSQAPGTGNEKLFF.

The chain employs TRBV4-1 and TRBJ2-7, with D perhaps TRBD1 (8 bases). Trimming removed 0 bases at V and 4 bases at J, with 13 bases between. The CDR3 totals 15 residues. The V gene's germline CDR1 is MGHRA and CDR2 YSYEKL. Written as DNA, the CDR3 is TGCGCCAGCAGCCAAGAGCACAGGGGGGGATACGAGCAGTACTTC. Residues: CASSQEHRGGYEQYF.

This clonotype occurred a few times. The chain employs TRBV19 and TRBJ2-2; D tentatively fits TRBD1 or TRBD2 (6 bases each). The CDR3 length is 15 residues. The ends were cut back, 7 bases at V and 4 bases at J, with 16 bases in the middle. Looked up from germline, CDR1 is LNHDA and CDR2 is SQIVND (reference sequence). The CDR3 spells CASTRRGEGTGELFF. The CDR3 nucleotides are TGTGCCAGTACCCGAAGGGGGGAAGGCACCGGGGAGCTGTTTTTT.

This clonotype was picked up a small number of times. This chain uses TRBV18 with TRBJ2-7; TRBD1 or TRBD2 may be the D gene (6 bases each). The germline V and J ends were trimmed by 1 base and 3 bases, with 10 bases remaining between them. The germline V gene encodes CDR1 KGHSH and CDR2 LQKENI. The CDR3 loop spans 14 amino acids. Written as DNA, the CDR3 is TGTGCCAGCTCACCACAGGGGGGTTACTACGAGCAGTACGTC. It encodes CASSPQGGYYEQYV.

This clonotype has ten or more counts. The J gene is TRBJ1-1, the V gene TRBV24-1; D perhaps matches TRBD1 (6 bases). This CDR3 region has 13 residues. Germline V lookup: CDR1 KGHDR, CDR2 SFDVKD. V gave up 9 bases and J gave up 4 bases, with 14 bases separating them. The CDR3 DNA reads TGTGCCACCCGACAGGTTTTAGTCACTGAAGCTTTCTTT. Protein sequence: CATRQVLVTEAFF.

This clonotype was picked up many times. The V gene is TRBV7-8, the J gene TRBJ2-6, with a possible D match to TRBD2 (7 bases). The CDR3 runs to 17 residues. In germline, CDR1 is SGHVS, CDR2 FQNEAQ. Trimming shortened V by 10 bases and J by 0 bases, and 19 bases separated the two germline ends. CDR3 DNA: TGTGCCACAGTGGGGGGGCGGACCCTCTCTGGGGCCAACGTCCTGACTTTC. Translating it yields CATVGGRTLSGANVLTF.

This clonotype has only a few counts. The rearrangement uses TRBV7-9 and TRBJ2-3; TRBD2 matches 9 bases. Unmatched junction bases numbered 10, after V lost 4 bases and J lost 5 bases. CDR1 is SEHNR and CDR2 is FQNEAQ in the germline V gene (reference sequence). This CDR3 contains 16 residues. The CDR3 DNA reads TGTGCCAGCAGCTCCTCGGGTAGCGGGGGTATAGATACGCAGTATTTT. Translating it yields CASSSSGSGGIDTQYF.

This clonotype was seen at least ten times. The chain carries TRBV6-4 and TRBJ2-2; D uncertain. Per the germline V gene, CDR1 is MRHNA and CDR2 is SNTAGT. Trimming removed 8 bases from V and 1 base from J, with 14 bases in between. The CDR3 totals 15 residues. CDR3 in amino acids: CASRVDPGNTGELFF. As DNA, the CDR3 is TGTGCCAGCCGAGTAGACCCGGGGAACACCGGGGAGCTGTTTTTT.

A few counts support this clonotype. This chain joins TRBV29-1 and TRBJ2-4, with 8 positions matching TRBD2. This CDR3 comprises 15 residues. J lost 1 base, V lost 1 base, and 3 bases had no gene match. Germline-derived CDR1 and CDR2 are SQVTM and ANQGSEA. The CDR3 nucleotides read TGCAGCGTTGAAGCGGGGGGGCGGGCCAAAAACATTCAGTACTTC. Translating it yields CSVEAGGRAKNIQYF. The whole variable domain, filled in from reference TRBV29-1 and TRBJ2-4, reads SAVISQKPSRDICQRGTSLTIQCQVDSQVTMMFWYRQQPGQSLTLIATANQGSEATYESGFVIDKFPISRPNLTFSTLTVSNMSPEDSSIYLCSVEAGGRAKNIQYFGAGTRLSVL.

This clonotype came up a few times. This chain links TRBV6-5 with TRBJ1-2; 9 nucleotides align to TRBD1. V was pared by 2 bases and J by 6 bases, with 10 bases of the junction left unmatched. CDR3 length: 16 residues. Germline loops: CDR1 MNHEY, CDR2 SVGAGI. The CDR3 reads CASSYLGGTGIDGYTF. The CDR3 DNA reads as TGTGCCAGCAGTTACCTTGGCGGGACAGGGATCGATGGCTACACCTTC.

This clonotype has a count of ten or more. The chain recombines TRBV9 with TRBJ2-5; D may match TRBD1 or TRBD2 (5 bases each). V shed 0 bases and J shed 3 bases, with 18 bases lying between them. The CDR3 is 17 residues long. Germline V gives CDR1 SGDLS, CDR2 YYNGEE. The CDR3 region has the DNA TGTGCCAGCAGCGTAGGGACTGTGACAGCAGGAGAAGAGACCCAGTACTTC. Its translation: CASSVGTVTAGEETQYF.

This clonotype has a count of ten or more. The chain carries TRBV6-1 and TRBJ2-1; 11 bases line up with TRBD2. Looked up from germline, CDR1 is MNHNS and CDR2 is SASEGT. The CDR3 contains 16 residues. V shed 3 bases, J shed 4 bases, and the junction held 5 bases outside the gene matches. CDR3 in amino acids: CASSDTGTSGYNEQFF. CDR3 sequence (DNA): TGTGCCAGCAGTGATACCGGGACTAGCGGATACAATGAGCAGTTCTTC.

This clonotype was observed many times. J is TRBJ2-3 and V is TRBV6-2 or TRBV6-3, with 9 bases fitting TRBD1. Germline V gives CDR1 MNHEY, CDR2 SVGEGT. V shed 4 bases and J 0 bases; nucleotides not matched to a gene: 8. There are 17 residues in the CDR3. CDR3 loop: CASSFPGQGYSTDTQYF. The CDR3 DNA reads as TGTGCCAGCAGTTTCCCCGGACAGGGGTATAGCACAGATACGCAGTATTTT.